This entry features one TCR beta chain sequence. Its specificity is unknown. The germline V gene encodes CDR1 SNHLY and CDR2 FYNNEI. This CDR3 has 14 amino acids. V trimming: 6 bases; J trimming: 0 bases; junction bases outside the gene matches: 4. It was with 60 Vbeta and 13 Jbeta primers that the PCR ran. The assay was immunoSEQ multiplex PCR, and TCRdb's table has in-frame clones only and misses some. The table has more than 90,000 clones, approximately 81% seen once. The data were taken from a study of cytomegalovirus exposure and HLA in healthy donors. Study-level background: Previous work identified roughly 110 million unique TCR beta sequences from about 179 million T cells. Study-level results: In an earlier analysis, in 587 donors, most V segments appeared productive either ~87% or ~30% of the time. V segments that were indistinguishable, TRBV6-2 and TRBV6-3 among them, were omitted from analysis.

The V call is TRBV2, the J call TRBJ1-2, with 7 bases identical to TRBD1. The clonotype comes from a woman aged 18 to 35 in good health and CMV-seropositive. Sample: PBMCs. The DNA for the CDR3 is TGTGCCAGCAGGGTAGGGACAGCTAACTATGGCTACACCTTC. As protein: CASRVGTANYGYTF.